The next 29 T cell receptor beta chains were all read from a single sample in a study of cytomegalovirus exposure and HLA in healthy donors. PCR used 60 Vbeta primers and 13 Jbeta primers. The method was immunoSEQ multiplex PCR; TCRdb's version includes in-frame clones alone and lacks a portion of them. Of roughly 15,000 clones listed, about 64% are singletons. The sequenced sample consisted of PBMCs. The receptors derive from a woman aged 45-65 years in good health and CMV-seropositive.

The chain recombines TRBV5-6 with TRBJ1-2; D perhaps matches TRBD1 (6 bases). The CDR3 has 14 amino acids. V lost 4 bases to trimming and J lost 4 bases, with 14 bases between them. CDR1 SGHDT and CDR2 YYEEEE come from the germline V gene. The DNA for the CDR3 is TGTGCCAGCAGCCAAACAGGGAGGGGCTATGGCTACACCTTC. This gives the protein CASSQTGRGYGYTF.

The chain has TRBV7-6 and TRBJ1-1; no clear D. Germline-derived CDR1 and CDR2 are SGHVS and FNYEAQ. CDR3 length: 14 amino acids. Trimming pared 4 bases from V and 1 base from J, leaving 10 bases between. CDR3 bases: TGTGCCAGCAGCTCGTTAGGCGGGAACACTGAAGCTTTCTTT. Encoded protein: CASSSLGGNTEAFF.

The chain couples TRBV5-1 to TRBJ2-1; weak D call: TRBD2 (5 bases). Germline values: CDR1 SGHRS, CDR2 YFSETQ. V was pared by 4 bases and J by 5 bases, with 13 bases between. CDR3 length: 14 amino acids. CDR3 in DNA: TGCGCCAGCAGCCGGGTCGGGCGGGACAATGAGCAGTTCTTC. Its translation: CASSRVGRDNEQFF.

The CDR3 DNA reads as TGTGCCAGCAGTGACAGGTCTAGCAATCAGCCCCAGCATTTT. It codes for CASSDRSSNQPQHF. This rearrangement joins TRBV25-1 to TRBJ1-5; D not certain. CDR1 and CDR2 (germline): MGHDK, SYGVNS. The CDR3 length is 14 residues. Trimming took off 3 bases at V and 0 bases at J, with 6 bases between the two ends.

The V and J genes are TRBV4-1 and TRBJ1-2; D is unclear. The CDR3 loop spans 15 amino acids. Trimming cost V 0 bases and J 4 bases, with 12 bases left between them. Per germline, CDR1 MGHRA and CDR2 YSYEKL. In DNA form, the CDR3 reads TGCGCCAGCAGCCAAGATCGGTCCTCCGGCTATGGCTACACCTTC. Its protein product is CASSQDRSSGYGYTF.

This clone is a singleton in its sample. The chain carries TRBV9 and TRBJ2-3; a possible D gene is TRBD2 (6 bases). Trimming pared 0 bases from V and 4 bases from J, leaving 9 bases between. CDR3 length: 14 amino acids. Germline CDR1 is SGDLS and CDR2 is YYNGEE. CDR3 loop: CASSVAGDPDTQYF. The CDR3 DNA reads as TGTGCCAGCAGCGTAGCGGGAGACCCAGATACGCAGTATTTT.

This chain connects TRBV15 to TRBJ2-7; 7 nucleotides align to TRBD1. Germline CDR1 is LNHNV and CDR2 is YYDKDF (reference sequence). Unmatched junction bases numbered 3, after V lost 1 base and J lost 3 bases. This CDR3 is 14 amino acids long. The CDR3 DNA sequence: TGTGCCACCAGCAGAGGAAGGGACAGCTACGAGCAGTACTTC. It encodes CATSRGRDSYEQYF.

V gene TRBV29-1 combines with J gene TRBJ2-7, with 8 positions matching TRBD1. There are 15 residues in the CDR3. Germline lookup yields CDR1 SQVTM and CDR2 ANQGSEA. With V trimmed by 3 bases and J by 5 bases, 12 bases remained unmatched. The CDR3 sequence: CSVDIGQGPSHEQYF. The CDR3 DNA reads as TGCAGCGTTGACATCGGACAGGGCCCCTCTCACGAGCAGTACTTC.

The chain carries TRBV29-1 and TRBJ2-2; D is perhaps TRBD2 (7 bases). Per the germline V gene, CDR1 is SQVTM and CDR2 is ANQGSEA. V dropped 7 bases and J dropped 3 bases, with 24 bases sitting between them. The CDR3 spans 17 residues. In nucleotides, the CDR3 is TGCAGCGCTTATACTTTCACGGGGGGCCTTTACACCGGGGAGCTGTTTTTT. Amino acids: CSAYTFTGGLYTGELFF.

The rearrangement uses TRBV6-1 and TRBJ1-1; D gene unclear. Trimming cost V 5 bases and J 5 bases, with 18 bases left between them. This CDR3 comprises 15 residues. Per the germline V gene, CDR1 is MNHNS and CDR2 is SASEGT. CDR3 amino acids: CASSRGRALGTEAFF. CDR3 DNA sequence: TGTGCCAGCAGTCGAGGCCGAGCGCTTGGGACTGAAGCTTTCTTT.

The chain links TRBV4-3 to TRBJ2-3; a possible D gene is TRBD2 (5 bases). Looked up from germline, CDR1 is LGHNA and CDR2 is YSLEER. The CDR3 extends over 15 amino acids. Trimming removed 0 bases from V and 6 bases from J, with 13 bases in between. The CDR3 loop reads CASSQDSRVGDTQYF. In DNA, the CDR3 is TGCGCCAGCAGCCAAGATTCGCGGGTGGGGGATACGCAGTATTTT.

The chain is built from TRBV1 and TRBJ2-7; TRBD2 is the table's D call and was not checked against the DNA. TRBV1 has pseudogene status. The CDR3 length is 16 residues. The CDR3 DNA sequence: TGCACCAGCAGCCAGGCGCTAGCGGGAGTGCACTACGAGCAGTACTTC. It encodes CTSSQALAGVHYEQYF.

This clone came up a few times. CDR3 region: CASTWDSIAYEQYF. CDR3 in DNA: TGTGCCAGCACCTGGGACAGTATTGCCTACGAGCAGTACTTC. V gene TRBV28 combines with J gene TRBJ2-7, with 7 bases that match TRBD1. V trimming: 7 bases; J trimming: 2 bases; junction bases outside the gene matches: 8. CDR1 and CDR2 from the germline V gene are MDHEN and SYDVKM. This CDR3 comprises 14 residues.

The rearrangement uses TRBV29-1 and TRBJ2-1; 8 bases line up with TRBD2. The V gene's germline CDR1 is SQVTM and CDR2 ANQGSEA. The CDR3 length is 12 residues. J was trimmed by 8 bases and V by 4 bases; bases with no gene match: 4. DNA of the CDR3: TGCAGCGTTGGGACTAGCTTCTATGAGCAGTTCTTC. It translates to CSVGTSFYEQFF.

The J gene is TRBJ1-1, the V gene TRBV30; no definite D call. The CDR3 totals 12 residues. Looked up from germline, CDR1 is GTSNPN and CDR2 is SVGIG (reference sequence). Trimming stripped 6 bases from V and 4 bases from J, with 12 bases between. In nucleotides, the CDR3 is TGTGCCTGCCGACTCGAAGGCACTGAAGCTTTCTTT. This encodes CACRLEGTEAFF.

This clone was seen a handful of times. The chain links TRBV6-1 to TRBJ1-5, with a tentative D call TRBD1 (6 bases). The CDR3 has 13 amino acids. Germline V gives CDR1 MNHNS, CDR2 SASEGT. V lost 5 bases and J 3 bases, leaving 8 bases between the germline ends. The CDR3 coding sequence is TGTGCCAGCAGTCAGGGGACCAATCAGCCCCAGCATTTT. Protein sequence: CASSQGTNQPQHF.

V is TRBV6-5 and J is TRBJ2-7; a weak D match, TRBD1 (6 bases). Germline V gives CDR1 MNHEY, CDR2 SVGAGI. This CDR3 region has 12 residues. V was clipped by 7 bases and J by 3 bases, with 10 bases between them. The CDR3 loop reads CASKKQGYEQYF. The CDR3 DNA follows: TGTGCCAGCAAAAAACAGGGCTACGAGCAGTACTTC.

This clone was picked up a small number of times. The V gene is TRBV30, the J gene TRBJ1-2; TRBD1 matches 7 bases. CDR1 is GTSNPN, CDR2 SVGIG, per germline (reference sequence). This CDR3 region has 12 residues. V lost 5 bases and J lost 5; bases outside the gene matches: 5. CDR3 residues: CAWGDRWYGYTF. DNA of the CDR3: TGTGCCTGGGGGGACAGATGGTATGGCTACACCTTC.

This chain connects TRBV6-5 to TRBJ1-2, with TRBD1 identical over 7 bases. CDR1 is MNHEY, CDR2 SVGAGI, per germline. V was clipped by 6 bases and J by 2 bases; unmatched bases: 6. The CDR3 is 14 residues long. The CDR3 here is CASSTQTGNYGYTF. The CDR3, as DNA: TGTGCCAGCAGCACCCAGACAGGGAACTATGGCTACACCTTC.

The gene calls are TRBV7-8 and TRBJ2-7; 11 bases are shared with TRBD2. Trimming cost V 7 bases and J 9 bases; bases outside gene matches: 11. This CDR3 spans 14 amino acids. The germline gives CDR1 SGHVS, CDR2 FQNEAQ. CDR3 residues: CASNQLAGVVGQYF. The DNA for the CDR3 is TGTGCCAGCAACCAACTAGCGGGAGTCGTCGGGCAGTACTTC.

The chain uses TRBV27 and TRBJ1-1; no clear D gene. The germline V and J ends were trimmed by 4 bases and 2 bases, with 5 bases remaining between them. The CDR3 runs 12 residues. Germline CDR1 reads MNHEY; CDR2 reads SMNVEV (reference sequence). The CDR3 here is CASSSFNTEAFF. The CDR3 DNA reads as TGTGCCAGCAGTTCTTTCAACACTGAAGCTTTCTTT.

The rearrangement uses TRBV29-1 and TRBJ1-2; possible D gene TRBD1, 6 bases. This CDR3 has 15 residues. In germline, CDR1 is SQVTM, CDR2 ANQGSEA. The germline V and J ends were trimmed by 4 bases and 0 bases, with 15 bases remaining between them. The CDR3 is CSVGYRERPNYGYTF. In nucleotides, the CDR3 is TGCAGCGTTGGTTACAGGGAGAGGCCTAACTATGGCTACACCTTC.

V and J are TRBV4-1 and TRBJ1-4, with D perhaps matching TRBD1 (6 bases). Germline V gene lookup returns CDR1 MGHRA and CDR2 YSYEKL. CDR3 length: 16 residues. V lost 0 bases to trimming and J lost 7 bases, with 15 bases between them. The CDR3: CASSQEGGSRAEKLFF. The CDR3, as DNA: TGCGCCAGCAGCCAAGAAGGGGGTAGTCGGGCTGAAAAACTGTTTTTT.

This clone was detected a few times. The rearrangement joins TRBV6-5 to TRBJ1-5; a possible D gene is TRBD1 (6 bases). This CDR3 comprises 13 residues. CDR1 and CDR2 (germline): MNHEY, SVGAGI. V was cut by 6 bases and J by 3 bases, with 9 bases left in between. The chain's CDR3 is CASRDRLNQPQHF. The CDR3 nucleotides are TGTGCCAGCAGAGACAGGCTCAATCAGCCCCAGCATTTT.

The rearrangement uses TRBV21-1 and TRBJ2-7; TRBD2 is the table's D call, not checked against the DNA. TRBV21-1 is designated a pseudogene. CDR3 length equals 15 residues. CDR3 protein: CASSKGAILVYEQYF. CDR3 in DNA: TGTGCCAGCAGCAAAGGAGCCATTCTTGTCTACGAGCAGTACTTC.

In this sample, this clone turned up a few times. The rearrangement links TRBV6-1 to TRBJ1-4; weak D call: TRBD1 (5 bases). V was clipped by 6 bases and J by 7 bases, with 12 bases between them. The length of the CDR3 is 13 residues. Germline values: CDR1 MNHNS, CDR2 SASEGT. This chain's CDR3 is CASRRGGSEKLFF. CDR3 DNA sequence: TGTGCCAGCAGGAGGGGAGGGAGTGAAAAACTGTTTTTT.

This chain connects TRBV6-5 to TRBJ1-1; D remains unclear. The CDR3 has 13 amino acids. The V and J ends lost 4 bases and 5 bases respectively, with 11 bases between them. Germline values: CDR1 MNHEY, CDR2 SVGAGI. CDR3 loop: CASSSLERTEAFF. Written as DNA, the CDR3 is TGTGCCAGCAGTTCTCTAGAGAGAACTGAAGCTTTCTTT.

This sequence joins TRBV5-1 and TRBJ1-5; D might be TRBD1 (5 bases). Between the trimmed V and J ends, which lost 3 bases and 3 bases, there was a span of 10 bases. CDR3 length equals 14 residues. In germline, CDR1 is SGHRS, CDR2 YFSETQ. The CDR3 DNA follows: TGCGCCAGCAGCTGGGGGAGGGACAATCAGCCCCAGCATTTT. This codes for CASSWGRDNQPQHF.

The chain joins TRBV29-1 to TRBJ1-1; D is undetermined. Germline-derived CDR1 and CDR2 are SQVTM and ANQGSEA. Deletions cut 4 bases from V and 1 base from J, with 7 bases between. The CDR3 has 12 amino acids. This CDR3 reads CSVGQSNTEAFF. In DNA, the CDR3 is TGCAGCGTTGGTCAATCGAACACTGAAGCTTTCTTT.